The 18 T cell receptor beta chains below were found in one sample sequenced in a study of response to subunit inactivated influenza vaccine. MiXCR was run by TCRdb on the RT-PCR reads, yielding one entry per CDR3 protein. The data hold 650,000 to 850,000 distinct CDR3 sequences, with approximately 15% observed a single time. This material consisted of PBMCs from blood, taken less than 15 days before vaccination. These receptors were obtained from a man between 45 and 60 years old who received an inactivated influenza vaccine.

The chain has TRBV5-1 and TRBJ2-2, with D possibly matching TRBD2 (5 bases). The CDR3 is made up of 15 amino acids. Germline CDR1 and CDR2: SGHRS and YFSETQ. The germline V and J ends were trimmed by 4 bases and 6 bases, with 16 bases remaining between them. Here the CDR3 DNA reads TGCGCCAGCAGCCCCCGGGGAGATTACGCCGGGGAGCTGTTTTTT. Amino acid sequence: CASSPRGDYAGELFF.

This sequence joins TRBV11-1 and TRBJ2-7; 7 bases agree with TRBD1. V was clipped by 5 bases and J by 1 base; unmatched bases: 8. The CDR3 extends over 15 amino acids. Germline loops: CDR1 SGHAT, CDR2 FQDESV (reference sequence). The CDR3 spells CASSSLQGQSYEQYF. In DNA, the CDR3 is TGTGCCAGCAGCAGTCTTCAGGGACAGTCCTACGAGCAGTACTTC.

This clonotype was seen a few times. The V call is TRBV6-1, the J call TRBJ1-5, with D possibly TRBD1 on 5 matching bases. With 6 bases removed from V and 5 bases from J, the gap between germline ends came to 20 bases. The CDR3 has 16 residues. Looked up from germline, CDR1 is MNHNS and CDR2 is SASEGT. CDR3 residues: CASRISGRAGYQPQHF. For the CDR3, the DNA is TGTGCCAGCAGGATTTCAGGGAGGGCTGGTTATCAGCCCCAGCATTTT.

This clonotype was found a few times. The rearrangement uses TRBV5-1 and TRBJ2-3; D ambiguous. This CDR3 contains 14 residues. The germline CDR1 and CDR2 sequences are SGHRS and YFSETQ. V lost 0 bases, J lost 2 bases, and 7 bases lay in between. The chain's CDR3 is CASSLVQDTDTQYF. The CDR3 DNA follows: TGCGCCAGCAGCTTGGTTCAGGACACAGATACGCAGTATTTT.

This rearrangement joins TRBV6-7 to TRBJ2-3; TRBD2 matches at 9 bases. TRBV6-7 is labeled an ORF, and its function is uncertain. CDR3 length: 16 residues. Trimming at V came to 11 bases and at J to 2 bases, leaving 14 bases not matched to a gene. This chain's CDR3 is CARQDLAGHSTDTQYF. CDR3 bases: TGTGCCCGTCAAGATCTAGCGGGACACTCCACAGATACGCAGTATTTT.

With respect to this clonotype: Since a much larger clone is just one base distant, this may be a read error. The chain combines TRBV4-3 with TRBJ2-2; D may be TRBD1 or TRBD2 (5 bases each). Germline CDR1 and CDR2: LGHNA and YSLEER. The CDR3 consists of 16 residues. CDR3 sequence (DNA): TGCGCCAGCAGCCAAGATGGCAGGGCGAACACCGGGAAGCTGTTTTTT. Residues: CASSQDGRANTGKLFF.

This clonotype was observed a handful of times. The V call is TRBV20-1, the J call TRBJ2-5; D is ambiguous. CDR3 size: 11 residues. Trimming stripped 6 bases from V and 3 bases from J, with 8 bases between. Germline lookup yields CDR1 DFQATT and CDR2 SNEGSKA (reference sequence). CDR3 DNA sequence: TGCAGTGCCCTATTAAAAGAGACCCAGTACTTC. Its protein is CSALLKETQYF.

This rearrangement joins TRBV2 to TRBJ2-5, with D possibly being TRBD2 (6 bases). This CDR3 comprises 15 residues. Looked up from germline, CDR1 is SNHLY and CDR2 is FYNNEI. V gave up 1 base and J gave up 3 bases, with 12 bases separating them. CDR3 region: CASSEVSGREETQYF. The CDR3 DNA sequence: TGTGCCAGCAGTGAAGTGAGCGGGCGGGAAGAGACCCAGTACTTC.

The table lists this clonotype with a few counts. The CDR3 sequence is CASSQDVFNTEAFF. CDR3 DNA sequence: TGTGCCAGCAGCCAGGACGTATTTAACACTGAAGCTTTCTTT. The chain links TRBV5-5 to TRBJ1-1; D gene unclear. The V end was cut by 4 bases, the J end by 2 bases, with 12 bases between. The CDR3 spans 14 residues. Germline V gene data show CDR1 as SGHKS and CDR2 as YYEKEE (reference sequence).

This clonotype turned up a few times. The chain joins TRBV5-1 to TRBJ1-1; the D is unclear. With 2 bases removed from V and 3 bases from J, the gap between germline ends came to 14 bases. The CDR3 has 15 residues. Germline CDR1 reads SGHRS; CDR2 reads YFSETQ. The CDR3 sequence is CASSLSGRRDTEAFF. The DNA of the CDR3 is TGCGCCAGCAGCTTATCGGGGAGGAGAGACACTGAAGCTTTCTTT. Full variable domain (outside the CDR3, taken from reference TRBV5-1 and TRBJ1-1): KAGVTQTPRYLIKTRGQQVTLSCSPISGHRSVSWYQQTPGQGLQFLFEYFSETQRNKGNFPGRFSGRQFSNSRSEMNVSTLELGDSALYLCASSLSGRRDTEAFFGQGTRLTVV.

This clonotype was recorded many times. The chain joins TRBV27 to TRBJ1-1, with D tentatively TRBD1 (5 bases). This CDR3 has 15 residues. The germline V gene encodes CDR1 MNHEY and CDR2 SMNVEV (reference sequence). Trimming took 6 bases from V and 1 from J, leaving 15 bases between them. CDR3 amino acids: CASSPIRDQNTEAFF. CDR3 DNA: TGTGCCAGCAGCCCAATCAGGGATCAGAACACTGAAGCTTTCTTT.

This clonotype has just a few counts. The CDR3 region is CASSQEGQAVKINTEAFF. The CDR3 DNA reads as TGCGCCAGCAGCCAAGAGGGACAGGCGGTAAAAATTAACACTGAAGCTTTCTTT. The genes are TRBV4-1 and TRBJ1-1; 8 bases map to TRBD1. V lost 0 bases, J lost 2 bases, and 11 bases stayed unmatched. Per the germline V gene, CDR1 is MGHRA and CDR2 is YSYEKL. The CDR3 covers 18 residues.

The V call is TRBV7-2, the J call TRBJ2-7; 8 nucleotides align to TRBD2. CDR1 is SGHTA, CDR2 FQGNSA, per germline. This CDR3 comprises 18 residues. V was clipped by 2 bases and J by 0 bases; unmatched bases: 12. The CDR3: CASSLTGSSGSSSYEQYF. The CDR3 bases are TGTGCCAGCAGCTTAACGGGCTCTAGCGGGTCTAGCTCCTACGAGCAGTACTTC.

The chain couples TRBV6-4 to TRBJ2-3; D possibly corresponds to TRBD2 (6 bases). The germline V gene encodes CDR1 MRHNA and CDR2 SNTAGT. There are 13 residues in the CDR3. The V and J ends lost 9 bases and 0 bases respectively, with 10 bases between them. The CDR3 DNA reads as TGTGCCAGTCCGGAGGGGAGCACAGATACGCAGTATTTT. Its translation: CASPEGSTDTQYF.

The chain joins TRBV4-3 to TRBJ2-7; 7 bases match TRBD1. The germline CDR1 and CDR2 sequences are LGHNA and YSLEER. The CDR3 sequence is 16 residues long. The V segment lost 2 bases and the J segment 5 bases; nucleotides outside the gene matches: 12. CDR3 in DNA: TGCGCCAGCAGCCAAAGTTTTTTCCGGGACAGCCACGAGCAGTACTTC. It yields the protein CASSQSFFRDSHEQYF.

This clonotype was seen ten or more times. The gene calls are TRBV2 and TRBJ2-7; D is undetermined. CDR1 and CDR2 (germline): SNHLY, FYNNEI. This CDR3 has 16 amino acids. Deletions cut 3 bases from V and 1 base from J, with 16 bases between. The CDR3 here is CASSEGWDLLSYEQYF. The CDR3 DNA sequence: TGTGCCAGCAGTGAGGGTTGGGATTTGTTATCCTACGAGCAGTACTTC.

In its sample, this clonotype was seen a few times. The chain couples TRBV7-2 to TRBJ1-4, with D maybe TRBD1 (5 bases). The CDR3 has 12 amino acids. Germline values: CDR1 SGHTA, CDR2 FQGNSA. Trimming took off 4 bases at V and 11 bases at J, with 11 bases between the two ends. CDR3 protein: CASSSTGGKLFF. The CDR3 nucleotides read TGTGCCAGCAGCTCCACGGGGGGGAAACTGTTTTTT.

A few counts support this clonotype. The V gene is TRBV9, the J gene TRBJ2-5; D may correspond to TRBD1 or TRBD2 (5 bases each). CDR3 length: 15 amino acids. Per the germline V gene, CDR1 is SGDLS and CDR2 is YYNGEE. The V gene lost 4 bases and the J gene lost 1 base, with 14 bases spanning the gap. The CDR3 loop is CASSPPGTPQETQYF. CDR3 nucleotide sequence: TGTGCCAGCAGCCCCCCCGGGACCCCCCAAGAGACCCAGTACTTC.